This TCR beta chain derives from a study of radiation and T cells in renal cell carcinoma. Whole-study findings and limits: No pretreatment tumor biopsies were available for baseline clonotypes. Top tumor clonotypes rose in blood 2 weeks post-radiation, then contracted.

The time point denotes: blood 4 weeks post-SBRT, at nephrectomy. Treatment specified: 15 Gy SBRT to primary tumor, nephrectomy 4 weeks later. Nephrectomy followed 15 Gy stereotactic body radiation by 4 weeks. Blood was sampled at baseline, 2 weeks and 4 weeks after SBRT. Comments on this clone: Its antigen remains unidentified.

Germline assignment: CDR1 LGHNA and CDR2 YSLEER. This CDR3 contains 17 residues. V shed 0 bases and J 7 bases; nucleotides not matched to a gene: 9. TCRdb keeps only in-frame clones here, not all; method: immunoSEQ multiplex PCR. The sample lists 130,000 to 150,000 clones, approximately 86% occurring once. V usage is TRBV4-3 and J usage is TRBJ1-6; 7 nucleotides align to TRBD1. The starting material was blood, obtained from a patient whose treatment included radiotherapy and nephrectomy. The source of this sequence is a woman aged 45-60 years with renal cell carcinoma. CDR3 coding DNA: TGCGCCAGCAGCCAAGAATTCACAGGGGAGCAAAATTCACCCCTCCACTTT. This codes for CASSQEFTGEQNSPLHF.